This T cell receptor (beta chain) was recovered during a study of T-cell memory formation after mild COVID-19. In the study overall: There were largely donor-specific TCR clusters. General observations from the study: A balance of CD4 and CD8 characterized clones contracting day 15 to 85, whereas later expanders leaned CD4+. Detection of some responders pre-infection suggested pre-existing cross-reactive memory T cells participated. The CD4+ clones that contracted clustered mainly within CM and EM, and the CD8+ clones concentrated in EMRA.

The germline V and J ends were trimmed by 2 bases and 6 bases, with 8 bases remaining between them. The CDR3 runs 14 residues. One entry per CDR3 protein, called by TCRdb with MiXCR from the 5' RACE reads. This sample has 140,000 to 150,000 distinct CDR3 sequences; about 25% occur once, and the top ten carry around a quarter. This clonotype came up a few times. Its antigen is not known. The sequenced material came from PBMCs or a T cell subset sorted from them (not recorded which). The source is an adult woman who had mild COVID-19 (a few samples of this study predate the infection). Cell type and time point are not known. This chain links TRBV12-3 or TRBV12-4 with TRBJ1-6; D is unresolved. The CDR3 DNA sequence: TGTGCCAGCAGTTTATGGGTTTTTAATTCACCCCTCCACTTT. It yields the protein CASSLWVFNSPLHF.